The 3 T cell receptor beta chains presented below share a single source sample, sequenced in a study of beta chain features in type 1 diabetes. The sequenced template was cDNA made from the entire isolated RNA. Assay used: immunoSEQ multiplex PCR; TCRdb lists only in-frame clones, some missing. The sample carries fewer than 900,000 clones, 17% recorded once. The sample comprised naive CD4+ T cells from blood. The receptors here all came from a young woman in good health.

The chain links TRBV28 to TRBJ1-1, with D unresolved. CDR1 is MDHEN and CDR2 is SYDVKM in the germline V gene. V was clipped by 6 bases and J by 1 base, with 12 bases between them. This CDR3 spans 14 amino acids. In DNA form, the CDR3 reads TGTGCCAGCAGCCCCGCTCTTGAGAACACTGAAGCTTTCTTT. Residues: CASSPALENTEAFF.

This sequence joins TRBV19 and TRBJ1-2, with a tentative D call TRBD1 (6 bases). Germline V gene data show CDR1 as LNHDA and CDR2 as SQIVND (reference sequence). CDR3 length: 13 residues. The V end lost 8 bases, the J end lost 6 bases, and 16 bases lay between the germline ends. CDR3 sequence: CASARDTPHGYTF. For the CDR3, the DNA is TGTGCCAGTGCGAGGGACACTCCCCATGGCTACACCTTC.

The genes are TRBV6-1 and TRBJ2-7; 10 positions match TRBD1. The CDR3 has 14 residues. Germline CDR1 MNHNS, CDR2 SASEGT. Trimming removed 11 bases from V and 3 bases from J; junction bases left unmatched: 10. CDR3: CAAGEGTGDYEQYF. The CDR3 DNA reads as TGTGCCGCAGGCGAGGGGACAGGGGACTACGAGCAGTACTTC.